The sequence of this TCR beta chain was determined in a study of memory CD4+ T cells and cytomegalovirus serostatus. Single viable CD3+CD4+CD8-CD45RO+ cells were sorted as the memory CD4+ T cells. CD4+ T cells were isolated by positive magnetic selection. Here immunoSEQ multiplex PCR was the method, and the copy in TCRdb shows in-frame clones only, minus some. The sample shows under 75,000 clones, less than 85% of them seen only once. The sequenced material came from memory CD4+ T cells from blood. The source is an adult in good health and CMV-seronegative. Some clones in this sample may be carry-over from other donors' samples.

CDR3 DNA: TGTGCCAGCAGCATCAGCGGGGTCGGAGAGACCCAGTACTTC. Translating gives CASSISGVGETQYF. The chain couples TRBV9 to TRBJ2-5; 7 nucleotides align to TRBD2. This CDR3 is 14 amino acids long. Germline V gives CDR1 SGDLS, CDR2 YYNGEE. The ends lost 4 bases at V and 4 bases at J; junction bases unmatched: 7.